These 8 T cell receptor beta chains originate from one sample sequenced in a study of breast tumors, draining lymph nodes, adjacent tissues. The lymph nodes were axillary draining lymph nodes from breast cancer patients. TCRdb redid the calling of the multiplex PCR reads with MiXCR, one entry per CDR3 protein. This sample has around 120,000 distinct CDR3 sequences; 20% occur once, and the top ten carry more than 3%. Material for sequencing was axillary lymph node tissue. The source is a female donor with breast cancer. Some clones in this sample may be carry-over from other donors' samples.

There are many counts of this clonotype. In nucleotides, the CDR3 is TGTGCCAGCAGTTTAACCGGGACAGGGGGCAGGTATGAGCAGTTCTTC. Its protein is CASSLTGTGGRYEQFF. This sequence joins TRBV12-3 or TRBV12-4 and TRBJ2-1, with 12 nucleotides matching TRBD1. This CDR3 has 16 residues. The junction had 7 bases not matched to a gene; V was cut back by 2 bases and J by 8 bases.

This clonotype was picked up many times. The chain has TRBV20-1 and TRBJ2-7, with TRBD1 matching over 10 bases. This CDR3 has 13 residues. Germline trimming cut 6 bases from V and 4 bases from J; bases unmatched to any gene: 6. Germline V gene lookup returns CDR1 DFQATT and CDR2 SNEGSKA (reference sequence). The CDR3 nucleotides are TGCAGTGCGGCCGGGACAGGGGCATACGAGCAGTACTTC. Its translation: CSAAGTGAYEQYF.

This clonotype showed up many times. Here the CDR3 reads CASSPRASGGVLAEELFF. CDR3 nucleotide sequence: TGTGCCAGCAGCCCTCGGGCTAGCGGGGGGGTGTTAGCGGAGGAGCTGTTTTTT. The chain is built from TRBV5-4 and TRBJ2-2; 12 nucleotides agree with TRBD2. Germline values: CDR1 SGHNT, CDR2 YYREEE (reference sequence). Losses at the gene ends were 4 bases for V and 10 bases for J; bases not matched to a gene: 17. The CDR3 is made up of 18 amino acids. Combining the CDR3 with reference TRBV5-4 and TRBJ2-2 gives the whole variable domain ETGVTQSPTHLIKTRGQQVTLRCSSQSGHNTVSWYQQALGQGPQFIFQYYREEENGRGNFPPRFSGLQFPNYSSELNVNALELDDSALYLCASSPRASGGVLAEELFFGEGSRLTVL.

Points on this clonotype: The junction differs from germline at one of its ends, possibly a read error. The V and J genes are TRBV5-1 and TRBJ2-1; D unclear. The germline V gene has CDR1 SGHRS and CDR2 YFSETQ. The CDR3 consists of 18 residues. The CDR3 bases are TGCGCCAGCAGCTCCGGGTTAGCCGTCGTGAGTTCCTACAGTGAGCAGTTCTTC. It codes for CASSSGLAVVSSYSEQFF.

In this sample, this clonotype turned up many times. The chain is built from TRBV19 and TRBJ2-1, with a possible D match to TRBD2 (5 bases). Germline V gives CDR1 LNHDA, CDR2 SQIVND (reference sequence). This CDR3 region has 14 residues. Trimming shortened V by 5 bases and J by 7 bases, and 15 bases separated the two germline ends. CDR3 sequence: CASSYSSGGNEQFF. DNA of the CDR3: TGTGCCAGTAGTTATTCTTCCGGCGGGAATGAGCAGTTCTTC.

This clonotype was observed many times. This chain joins TRBV6-6 and TRBJ1-6, with D maybe TRBD1 (6 bases). The ends were cut back, 6 bases at V and 8 bases at J, with 11 bases in the middle. Germline V lookup: CDR1 MNHNY, CDR2 SVGAGI (reference sequence). CDR3 length: 13 amino acids. CDR3 protein: CASRPDSHSPLHF. The CDR3 nucleotides are TGTGCCAGCAGGCCGGACAGCCATTCACCCCTCCACTTT.

With respect to this clonotype: In this CDR3 the conserved last residue, phenylalanine or tryptophan, is missing, so a read error is likely. The V and J genes are TRBV7-6 and TRBJ2-5; D ambiguous. CDR1 is SGHVS, CDR2 FNYEAQ, per germline. V lost 1 base to trimming and J lost 4 bases, with 16 bases between them. The CDR3 is 16 residues long. CDR3 bases: TGTGCCAGCAGCTTAGTTGGCGGCCCATCGGGAGAGACCCAGTACCCC. Encoded protein: CASSLVGGPSGETQYP.

This clonotype was seen more than once but under ten times. The chain employs TRBV6-6 and TRBJ1-4; D uncertain. From germline, CDR1 is MNHNY and CDR2 SVGAGI (reference sequence). This CDR3 region has 14 residues. V lost 6 bases to trimming and J lost 3 bases, with 11 bases between them. The CDR3 sequence: CASRYRRANEKLFF. Here the CDR3 DNA reads TGTGCCAGCAGATACCGACGGGCTAATGAAAAACTGTTTTTT.